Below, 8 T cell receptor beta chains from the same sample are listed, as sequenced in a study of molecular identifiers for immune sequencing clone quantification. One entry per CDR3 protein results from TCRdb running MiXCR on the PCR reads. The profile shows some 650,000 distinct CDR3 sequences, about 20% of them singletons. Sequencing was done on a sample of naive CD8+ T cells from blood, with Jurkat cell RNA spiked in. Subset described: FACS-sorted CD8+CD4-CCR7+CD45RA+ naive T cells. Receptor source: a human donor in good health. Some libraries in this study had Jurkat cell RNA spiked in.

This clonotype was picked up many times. CDR3 in amino acids: CASTNNLLNFHTDTQYF. Written as DNA, the CDR3 is TGTGCCAGTACCAACAACCTCTTGAACTTCCACACAGATACGCAGTATTTT. The J gene is TRBJ2-3, the V gene TRBV19, with D hard to call. This CDR3 has 17 residues. Germline CDR1 reads LNHDA; CDR2 reads SQIVND (reference sequence). The ends were cut back, 7 bases at V and 2 bases at J, with 22 bases in the middle.

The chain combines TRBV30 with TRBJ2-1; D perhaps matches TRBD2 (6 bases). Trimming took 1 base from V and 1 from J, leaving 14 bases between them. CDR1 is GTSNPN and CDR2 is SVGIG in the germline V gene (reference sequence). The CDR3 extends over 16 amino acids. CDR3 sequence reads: CAWSGPRGWSYNEQFF. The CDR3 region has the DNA TGTGCCTGGAGTGGCCCCCGGGGGTGGTCCTACAATGAGCAGTTCTTC.

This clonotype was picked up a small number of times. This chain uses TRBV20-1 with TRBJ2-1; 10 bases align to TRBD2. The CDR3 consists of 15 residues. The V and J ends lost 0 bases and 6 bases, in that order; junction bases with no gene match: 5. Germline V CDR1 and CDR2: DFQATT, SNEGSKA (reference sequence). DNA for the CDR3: TGCAGTGCTAGAGATCTAGCGGGAGATGCCAATGAGCAGTTCTTC. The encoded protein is CSARDLAGDANEQFF.

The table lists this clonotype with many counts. The CDR3 loop is CASFTGQGYNEQFF. The DNA for the CDR3 is TGTGCCAGCTTCACTGGACAGGGGTACAATGAGCAGTTCTTC. The chain links TRBV6-1 to TRBJ2-1; 9 bases line up with TRBD1. The CDR3 length is 14 residues. J was trimmed by 4 bases and V by 8 bases; bases with no gene match: 6. From germline, CDR1 is MNHNS and CDR2 SASEGT.

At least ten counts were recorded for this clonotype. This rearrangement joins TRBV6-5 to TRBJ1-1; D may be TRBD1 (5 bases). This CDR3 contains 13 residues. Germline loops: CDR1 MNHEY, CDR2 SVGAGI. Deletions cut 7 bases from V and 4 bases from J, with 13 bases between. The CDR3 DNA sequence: TGTGCCAGCACCCCGGGACGGAGCACTGAAGCTTTCTTT. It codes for CASTPGRSTEAFF.

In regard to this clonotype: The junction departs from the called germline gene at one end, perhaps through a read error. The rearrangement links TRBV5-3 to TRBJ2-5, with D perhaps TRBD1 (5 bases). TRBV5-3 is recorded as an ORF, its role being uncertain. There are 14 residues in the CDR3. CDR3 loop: CASSLNRGWETQYF. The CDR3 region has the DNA TGTGCCAGCAGCTTAAATAGGGGCTGGGAGACCCAGTACTTC.

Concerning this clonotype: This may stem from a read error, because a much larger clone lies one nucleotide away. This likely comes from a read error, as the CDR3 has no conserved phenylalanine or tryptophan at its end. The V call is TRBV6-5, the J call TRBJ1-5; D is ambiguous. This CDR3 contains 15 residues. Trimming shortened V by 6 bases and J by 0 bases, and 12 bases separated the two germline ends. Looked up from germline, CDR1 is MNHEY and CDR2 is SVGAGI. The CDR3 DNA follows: TGTGCCAGCAGCCCCACGATGGCTAGCAATCAGCCCCAGCATTCT. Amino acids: CASSPTMASNQPQHS.

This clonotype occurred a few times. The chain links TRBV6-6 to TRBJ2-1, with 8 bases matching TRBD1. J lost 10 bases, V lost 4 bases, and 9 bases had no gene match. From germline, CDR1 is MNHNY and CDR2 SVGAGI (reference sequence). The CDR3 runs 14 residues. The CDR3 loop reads CASSSDRGGGEQFF. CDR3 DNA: TGTGCCAGCAGTTCCGACAGGGGCGGAGGCGAGCAGTTCTTC.